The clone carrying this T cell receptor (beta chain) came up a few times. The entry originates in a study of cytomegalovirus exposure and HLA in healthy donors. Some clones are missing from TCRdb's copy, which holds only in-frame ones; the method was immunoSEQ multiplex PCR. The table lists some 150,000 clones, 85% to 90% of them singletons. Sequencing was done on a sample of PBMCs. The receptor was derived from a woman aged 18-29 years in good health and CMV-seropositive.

The CDR3 coding sequence is TGTGCCGTCAGACAGGGGGCGAACACTGAAGCTTTCTTT. It is translated as CAVRQGANTEAFF. V usage is TRBV7-8 and J usage is TRBJ1-1, with 10 bases aligning to TRBD1. The CDR3 length is 13 residues. Germline lookup yields CDR1 SGHVS and CDR2 FQNEAQ. With 11 bases clipped from V and 1 base from J, the junction kept 4 bases outside the gene matches. Filled out from reference TRBV7-8 and TRBJ1-1, the complete variable domain reads GAGVSQSPRYKVAKRGQDVALRCDPISGHVSLFWYQQALGQGPEFLTYFQNEAQLDKSGLPSDRFFAERPEGSVSTLKIQRTQQEDSAVYLCAVRQGANTEAFFGQGTRLTVV.